This TCR beta chain was obtained from a study of blood T cell repertoires in COVID-19. Overall study context: COVID-19 samples, acute and convalescent, were from the United States, Italy and Spain. Sources were T cells, B-cell-depleted T cells, or PBMCs; the material itself was cDNA or gDNA.

A remark on this clone: A read error may account for a junction end that differs from germline.

Under the authors' procedure: Reference gene primers were amplified, and this amplification served to estimate nucleated cell counts. The protocol was immunoSEQ multiplex PCR, while the TCRdb copy is restricted to in-frame clones and leaves out a portion. V and J calls plus clone size are reproduced from that table; the DNA served to infer D and trimming. The sample has approximately 90,000 clones; about 86% are singletons. The CDR3 contains 14 residues. Germline CDR1 and CDR2: SGHRS and YFSETQ. This chain connects TRBV5-1 to TRBJ2-7, with D unclear. Sequences were obtained from peripheral blood. The sequence was collected from a man in his 60s with acute or convalescent COVID-19. The CDR3, as DNA: TGCGCCAGCACCTTGTACTCGAGCTCCTACGAGCAGTACTTC. This gives the protein CASTLYSSSYEQYF.